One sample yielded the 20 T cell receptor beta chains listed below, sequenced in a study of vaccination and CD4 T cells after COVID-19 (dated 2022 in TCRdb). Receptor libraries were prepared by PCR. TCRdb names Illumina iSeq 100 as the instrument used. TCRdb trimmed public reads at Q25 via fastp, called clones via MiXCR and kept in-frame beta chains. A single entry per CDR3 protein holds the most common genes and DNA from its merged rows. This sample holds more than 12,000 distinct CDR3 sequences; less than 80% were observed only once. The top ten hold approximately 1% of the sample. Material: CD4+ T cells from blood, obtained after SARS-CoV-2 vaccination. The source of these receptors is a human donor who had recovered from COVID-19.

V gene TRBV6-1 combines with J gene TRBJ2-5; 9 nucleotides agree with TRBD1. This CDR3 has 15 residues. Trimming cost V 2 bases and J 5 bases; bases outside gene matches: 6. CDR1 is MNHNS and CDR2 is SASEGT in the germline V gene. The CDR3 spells CASSERTGVSETQYF. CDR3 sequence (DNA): TGTGCCAGCAGTGAAAGGACAGGGGTATCGGAGACCCAGTACTTC.

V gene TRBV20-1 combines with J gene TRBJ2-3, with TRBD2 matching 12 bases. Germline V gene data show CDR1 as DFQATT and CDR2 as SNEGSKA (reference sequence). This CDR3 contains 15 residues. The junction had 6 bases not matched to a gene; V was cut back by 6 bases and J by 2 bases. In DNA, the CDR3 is TGCAGTGCAACCAGACTAGCGGGAGCCACAGATACGCAGTATTTT. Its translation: CSATRLAGATDTQYF.

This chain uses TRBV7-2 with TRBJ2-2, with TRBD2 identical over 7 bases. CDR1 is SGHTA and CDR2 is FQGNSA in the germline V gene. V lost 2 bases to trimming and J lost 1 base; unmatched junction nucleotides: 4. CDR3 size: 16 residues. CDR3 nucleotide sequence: TGTGCCAGCAGCTTAATGGCGGGAGTGAACACCGGGGAGCTGTTTTTT. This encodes CASSLMAGVNTGELFF.

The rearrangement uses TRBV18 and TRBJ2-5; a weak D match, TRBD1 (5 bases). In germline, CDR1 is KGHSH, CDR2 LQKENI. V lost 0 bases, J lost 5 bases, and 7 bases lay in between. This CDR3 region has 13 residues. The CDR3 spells CASSPPAGETQYF. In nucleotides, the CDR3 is TGTGCCAGCTCACCACCGGCAGGGGAGACCCAGTACTTC.

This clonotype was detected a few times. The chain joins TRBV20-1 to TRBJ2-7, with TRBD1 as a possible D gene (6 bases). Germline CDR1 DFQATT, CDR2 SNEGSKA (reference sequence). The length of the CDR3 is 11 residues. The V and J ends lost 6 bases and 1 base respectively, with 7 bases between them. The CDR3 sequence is CSATGSYEQYF. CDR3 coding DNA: TGCAGTGCCACAGGGTCCTACGAGCAGTACTTC.

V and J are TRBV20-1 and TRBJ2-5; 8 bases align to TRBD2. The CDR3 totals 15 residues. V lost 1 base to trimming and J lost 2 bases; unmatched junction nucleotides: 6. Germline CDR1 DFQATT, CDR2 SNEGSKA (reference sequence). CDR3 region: CSARGGTSGQETQYF. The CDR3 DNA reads TGCAGTGCTAGAGGGGGAACTAGCGGACAAGAGACCCAGTACTTC.

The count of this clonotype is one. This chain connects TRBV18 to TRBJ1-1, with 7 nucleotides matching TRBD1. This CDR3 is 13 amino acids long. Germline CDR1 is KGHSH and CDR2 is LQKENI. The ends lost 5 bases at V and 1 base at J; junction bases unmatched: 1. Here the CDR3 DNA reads TGTGCCAGCTCAGGGGACAGGAACACTGAAGCTTTCTTT. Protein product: CASSGDRNTEAFF.

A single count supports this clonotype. This CDR3 reads CSARVTAGQGADQPQHF. CDR3 in DNA: TGCAGTGCTAGAGTCACTGCGGGACAGGGGGCGGATCAGCCCCAGCATTTT. This chain uses TRBV20-1 with TRBJ1-5, with TRBD1 matching 12 bases. The CDR3 contains 17 residues. V dropped 1 base and J dropped 5; count of bases not matched to a gene: 9. Germline V lookup: CDR1 DFQATT, CDR2 SNEGSKA (reference sequence).

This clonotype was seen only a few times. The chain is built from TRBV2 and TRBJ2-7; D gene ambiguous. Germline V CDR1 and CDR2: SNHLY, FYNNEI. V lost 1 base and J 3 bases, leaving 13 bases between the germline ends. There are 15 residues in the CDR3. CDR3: CASSEETRRNYEQYF. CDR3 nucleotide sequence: TGTGCCAGCAGTGAAGAGACGCGTAGGAACTACGAGCAGTACTTC.

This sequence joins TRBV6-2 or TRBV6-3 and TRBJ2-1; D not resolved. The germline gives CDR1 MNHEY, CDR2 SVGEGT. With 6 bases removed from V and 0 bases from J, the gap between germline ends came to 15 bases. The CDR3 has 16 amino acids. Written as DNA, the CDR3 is TGTGCCAGCAGGGATCTTGCGCCGAGCTCCTACAATGAGCAGTTCTTC. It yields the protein CASRDLAPSSYNEQFF.

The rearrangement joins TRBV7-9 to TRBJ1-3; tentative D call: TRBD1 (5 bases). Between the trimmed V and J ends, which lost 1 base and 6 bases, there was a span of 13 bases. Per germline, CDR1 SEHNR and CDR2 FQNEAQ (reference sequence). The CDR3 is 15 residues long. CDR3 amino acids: CASSLELGGANTIYF. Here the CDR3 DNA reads TGTGCCAGCAGCTTAGAGTTGGGGGGTGCAAACACCATATATTTT. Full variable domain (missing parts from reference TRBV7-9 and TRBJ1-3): DTGVSQNPRHKITKRGQNVTFRCDPISEHNRLYWYRQTLGQGPEFLTYFQNEAQLEKSRLLSDRFSAERPKGSFSTLEIQRTEQGDSAMYLCASSLELGGANTIYFGEGSWLTVV.

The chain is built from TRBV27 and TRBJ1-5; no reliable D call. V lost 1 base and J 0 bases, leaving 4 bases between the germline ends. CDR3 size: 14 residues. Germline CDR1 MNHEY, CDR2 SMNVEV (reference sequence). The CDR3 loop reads CASSLYYSNQPQHF. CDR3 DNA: TGTGCCAGCAGTTTATACTATAGCAATCAGCCCCAGCATTTT.

The CDR3 bases are TGTGCCACCAGTGAGCCGGGACTTCCCACCGAGACCCAGTACTTC. It yields the protein CATSEPGLPTETQYF. The rearrangement links TRBV24-1 to TRBJ2-5, with a weak D call TRBD2 (6 bases). This CDR3 is built from 15 residues. CDR1 and CDR2 from the germline V gene are KGHDR and SFDVKD. V lost 4 bases and J lost 5, with 16 bases in between.

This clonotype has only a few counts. The CDR3 loop is CASSSLSSWHQPQHF. CDR3 bases: TGTGCCAGCAGTTCACTGAGTTCGTGGCATCAGCCCCAGCATTTT. The chain joins TRBV27 to TRBJ1-5; D is undetermined. The CDR3 extends over 15 amino acids. Trimming stripped 4 bases from V and 5 bases from J, with 15 bases between. Germline V gene data show CDR1 as MNHEY and CDR2 as SMNVEV (reference sequence).

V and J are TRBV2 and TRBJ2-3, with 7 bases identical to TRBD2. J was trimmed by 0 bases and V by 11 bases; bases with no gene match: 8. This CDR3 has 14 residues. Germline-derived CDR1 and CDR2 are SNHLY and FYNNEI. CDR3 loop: CAARRAGSTDTQYF. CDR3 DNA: TGTGCCGCAAGGCGAGCGGGAAGCACAGATACGCAGTATTTT.

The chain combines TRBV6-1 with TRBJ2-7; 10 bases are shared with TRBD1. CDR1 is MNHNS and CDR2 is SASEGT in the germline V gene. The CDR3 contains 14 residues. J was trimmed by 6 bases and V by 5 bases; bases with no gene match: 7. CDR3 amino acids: CASSKDRGVGEQYF. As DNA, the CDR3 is TGTGCCAGCAGTAAGGACAGGGGGGTTGGCGAGCAGTACTTC.

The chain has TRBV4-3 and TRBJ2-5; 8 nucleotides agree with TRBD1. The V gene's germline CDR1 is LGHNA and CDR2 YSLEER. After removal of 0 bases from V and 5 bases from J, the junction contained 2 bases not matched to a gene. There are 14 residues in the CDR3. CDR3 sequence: CASSQDRGLETQYF. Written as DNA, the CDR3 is TGCGCCAGCAGCCAAGACAGGGGGCTGGAGACCCAGTACTTC.

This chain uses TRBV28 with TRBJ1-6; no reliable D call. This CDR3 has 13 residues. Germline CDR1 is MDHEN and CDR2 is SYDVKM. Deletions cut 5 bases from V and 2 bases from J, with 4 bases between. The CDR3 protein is CASSRTYNSPLHF. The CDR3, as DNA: TGTGCCAGCAGTCGGACCTATAATTCACCCCTCCACTTT. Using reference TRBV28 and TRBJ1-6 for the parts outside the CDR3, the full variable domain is DVKVTQSSRYLVKRTGEKVFLECVQDMDHENMFWYRQDPGLGLRLIYFSYDVKMKEKGDIPEGYSVSREKKERFSLILESASTNQTSMYLCASSRTYNSPLHFGNGTRLTVT.

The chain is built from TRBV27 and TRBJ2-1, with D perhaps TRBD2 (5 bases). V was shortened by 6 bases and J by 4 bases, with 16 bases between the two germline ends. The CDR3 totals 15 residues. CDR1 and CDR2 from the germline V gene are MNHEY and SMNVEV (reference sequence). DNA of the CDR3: TGTGCCAGCAGCGATATCAGCGGCCCTTACAATGAGCAGTTCTTC. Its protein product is CASSDISGPYNEQFF.

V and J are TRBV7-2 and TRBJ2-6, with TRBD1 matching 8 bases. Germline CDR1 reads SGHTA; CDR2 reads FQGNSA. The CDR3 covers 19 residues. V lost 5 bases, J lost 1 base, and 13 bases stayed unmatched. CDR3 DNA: TGTGCCAGCAGCCTCCGCCGGGCAGGGGGCAATTCTGGGGCCAACGTCCTGACTTTC. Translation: CASSLRRAGGNSGANVLTF.